This is a list of T cell receptor beta chains from one sample in a study of T-cell memory formation after mild COVID-19. Each CDR3 protein gets one entry after TCRdb re-called the 5' RACE reads with MiXCR. The table records about 290,000 distinct CDR3 sequences, approximately 15% of them present only once. The source material was PBMCs or a T cell subset sorted from them (not recorded which). The receptors derive from a man between 18 and 29 years old who had mild COVID-19 (a few samples of this study predate the infection). Cell type and time point are not known. Each CDR3 is given with its conserved first and last residue. D genes are given only for firm matches. Not all rows give a size; the values are once, few, many and, for expanded clones, a class.

>-|TRBJ2-7|many|TRBV3-2
TGTGCCAGCAGCCAGACCCGAGACCACGAGCAGTACTTC
CASSQTRDHEQYF
>-|TRBJ2-5|-|TRBV11-1
TGTGCCAGCAGCTTACGGGCGGACCAAGAGACCCAGTACTTC
CASSLRADQETQYF
>-|TRBJ1-2|few|TRBV29-1
TGCAGCGCCTGGGTCCAGGCAATTAATGGCTACACCTTC
CSAWVQAINGYTF
>TRBD2|TRBJ2-5|few|TRBV7-2
TGTGCCAGCAGCTACGGGGGGTCGGAGACCCAGTACTTC
CASSYGGSETQYF
>-|TRBJ2-3|-|TRBV6-6
TGTGCCAGCACCAACGGACAACCGAGCACAGATACGCAGTATTTT
CASTNGQPSTDTQYF
>TRBD1|TRBJ2-4|few|TRBV7-2
TGTGCCAGCAGCTTCCGGGACAGAGAAATCTCAGAAGCCAAAAACATTCAGTACTTC
CASSFRDREISEAKNIQYF
>TRBD1|TRBJ2-7|few|TRBV5-1
TGCGCCAGCAGCTTGGATGGACAGGGTAATTACTACGAGCAGTACTTC
CASSLDGQGNYYEQYF
>-|TRBJ1-2|-|TRBV12-3/TRBV12-4
TGTGCCAGCAGGGAGCTTCCTGGAGACTATGGCTACACCTTC
CASRELPGDYGYTF
>-|TRBJ2-3|-|TRBV12-3/TRBV12-4
TGTGCCAGCAGTTACCGCGACAGCGCAGATACGCAGTATTTT
CASSYRDSADTQYF
>TRBD2|TRBJ2-2|few|TRBV4-3
TGCGCCAGCAGCCTCGGGACTAGCGGGGGGGATCTGGGAACCGGGGAGCTGTTTTTT
CASSLGTSGGDLGTGELFF
>TRBD1|TRBJ1-6|-|TRBV28
TGTGCCAGCAGTTTGACAGGGTCACCCCTCCACTTT
CASSLTGSPLHF
>-|TRBJ2-2|few|TRBV6-5
TGTGCCAGCCAATCAGGGTACCAGGTGAACACCGGGGAGCTGTTTTTT
CASQSGYQVNTGELFF
>-|TRBJ1-3|few|TRBV15
TGTGCCACCAGCAGAGACAGGGGTACTGGAAACACCATATATTTT
CATSRDRGTGNTIYF
>-|TRBJ1-1|-|TRBV12-3/TRBV12-4
TGTGCCAGCAGTTTGCTTCAGGGCGCAGCTTTCTTT
CASSLLQGAAFF
>-|TRBJ2-3|few|TRBV19
TGTGCCAGTAGGTGGGGAAGGGGAGCAGATACGCAGTATTTT
CASRWGRGADTQYF
>-|TRBJ1-1|few|TRBV6-5
TGTGCCATCGAGGACATCAAGAACACTGAAGCTTTCTTT
CAIEDIKNTEAFF
>-|TRBJ2-1|-|TRBV7-8
TGTGCCAGCAGCCAAGGCCCAGGCTGGAATGAGCAGTTCTTC
CASSQGPGWNEQFF
>-|TRBJ2-3|few|TRBV2
TGTGCCAGCAGGGAATCAGGGGGACTAAAAGATACGCAGTATTTT
CASRESGGLKDTQYF
>-|TRBJ1-3|few|TRBV3-1
TGTGCCAGCAGCCAAGTTTTTTTCTTCTCTGGAAACACCATATATTTT
CASSQVFFFSGNTIYF
>-|TRBJ2-5|many|TRBV4-2
TGTGCCAGCAGCCAAGGAGGAGCGGGCCGGGAGACCCAGTACTTC
CASSQGGAGRETQYF
>-|TRBJ2-7|-|TRBV4-3
TGCGCCAGCAGCCAAGACTCGCAGGGCGAGCAGTACTTC
CASSQDSQGEQYF
>-|TRBJ1-5|few|TRBV10-3
TGTGCCATCAGGTCAGAAGGGGGCAATCAGCCCCAGCATTTT
CAIRSEGGNQPQHF
>TRBD2|TRBJ2-5|-|TRBV2
TGTGCCAGCCACGGCGGGGGATGGGAAGGAGAGACCCAGTACTTC
CASHGGGWEGETQYF
>TRBD1|TRBJ2-7|-|TRBV19
TGTGCCAGTAGTCCTCGGACAGGGGATTACGAGCAGTACTTC
CASSPRTGDYEQYF
>-|TRBJ1-2|-|TRBV30
TGTGCCTGGAGTGTTTCCAGGTACTATGGCTACACCTTC
CAWSVSRYYGYTF
>TRBD2|TRBJ2-3|few|TRBV4-1
TGCGCCAGCAGCCAAGATGCCAGCGGGGGTTCAGATACGCAGTATTTT
CASSQDASGGSDTQYF
>-|TRBJ2-5|-|TRBV27
TGTGCCAGCAGTTTATTGGGGGGGACCCAGTACTTC
CASSLLGGTQYF
>-|TRBJ1-2|many|TRBV28
TGTGCCAGCAGTTTGTTCGGGGTGGATGGCTACACCTTC
CASSLFGVDGYTF
>-|TRBJ2-5|-|TRBV6-2/TRBV6-3
TGTGCCAGCAGCAACCTGGGACCGAGACGAGAGACCCAGTACTTC
CASSNLGPRRETQYF
>-|TRBJ2-7|-|TRBV27
TGTGCCAGCAGTTTACTGGGGGACGGGGGCGAGCAGTACTTC
CASSLLGDGGEQYF
>-|TRBJ2-1|-|TRBV27
TGTGCCAGCAGTTTATCCTTCCGGGGGATGGTATCCTACAATGAGCAGTTCTTC
CASSLSFRGMVSYNEQFF
>-|TRBJ2-3|few|TRBV6-2/TRBV6-3
TGTGCCAGCAGCGACCCCCCTCCCAGAGATACGCAGTATTTT
CASSDPPPRDTQYF
>TRBD2|TRBJ2-5|-|TRBV5-1
TGCGCCAGCAGCCCGGAAGGGGAGGGGAAGACCCAGTACTTC
CASSPEGEGKTQYF
>-|TRBJ2-3|-|TRBV20-1
TGCAGCGCCTCGTGGTTTGGGGATACGCAGTATTTT
CSASWFGDTQYF
>-|TRBJ1-5|-|TRBV7-9
TGTGCCAGCAGCTCACAGGGCTACAATCAGCCCCAGCATTTT
CASSSQGYNQPQHF
>TRBD1|TRBJ1-2|-|TRBV9
TGTGCCAGCAGCGTAGCTAGTAGGGGCGGGACAGGAGACTATGGCTACACCTTC
CASSVASRGGTGDYGYTF
>-|TRBJ2-6|few|TRBV9
TGTGCCAGCAGCGTACAATCGGCTGGGGCCAACGTCCTGACTTTC
CASSVQSAGANVLTF
>-|TRBJ1-4|few|TRBV4-1
TGCGCCGGCAGCCCCGTGGACGGCGAATGGGAACTGTTTTTT
CAGSPVDGEWELFF
>-|TRBJ1-1|many|TRBV5-1
TGCGCCAGCAGCCGGGCGGAGGGCAGCTACACTGAAGCTTTCTTT
CASSRAEGSYTEAFF
>TRBD1|TRBJ2-7|-|TRBV5-1
TGCGCCAGCAGCTGGGGACAGGGCCCCTACGAGCAGTACTTC
CASSWGQGPYEQYF
>-|TRBJ2-3|-|TRBV20-1
TGCAGTGCTCCCTCCCGGACAAGCACAGATACGCAGTATTTT
CSAPSRTSTDTQYF
>TRBD2|TRBJ2-3|-|TRBV5-1
TGCGCCAGCAGCTTAAGGAGCGGGGGGGCTGCAGATACGCAGTATTTT
CASSLRSGGAADTQYF
>-|TRBJ1-2|-|TRBV5-1
TGCGCCAGCAGCTTGGTAGCAGGCGGGAACTATGGCTACACCTTC
CASSLVAGGNYGYTF
>TRBD1|TRBJ2-3|few|TRBV2
TGTGCCAGCACCCGGGACAGGCTCACAGATACGCAGTATTTT
CASTRDRLTDTQYF
>TRBD1|TRBJ2-3|few|TRBV2
TGTGCCAGCAGACTGGACAGGGATGGAGTTCGGTATTTT
CASRLDRDGVRYF
>-|TRBJ2-3|-|TRBV15
TGTGCCACCAGCAGTTACAGGGTTACAGATACGCAGTATTTT
CATSSYRVTDTQYF
>-|TRBJ1-1|many|TRBV6-5
TGTGCCAGCAGTTACGTCCGGGTAAGGGAAGCTTTCTTT
CASSYVRVREAFF
>-|TRBJ2-3|few|TRBV20-1
TGCAGTGGGTTTCAGACCGGCACAGATACGCAGTATTTT
CSGFQTGTDTQYF
>-|TRBJ1-2|-|TRBV7-3
TGTGCCAGCAGGTTCGACAGTTTATCTGGCTACACCTTC
CASRFDSLSGYTF
>TRBD2|TRBJ2-3|few|TRBV9
TGTGCCAGCAGCGTGGAAAGGACTAGCAGCGATACGCAGTATTTT
CASSVERTSSDTQYF
>TRBD2|TRBJ2-1|-|TRBV3-1
TGTGCCAGCAGACATAGCGGGGGCCCGTGGCAGTTCTTC
CASRHSGGPWQFF
>-|TRBJ2-5|-|TRBV5-1
TGCGCCAGCAGCTTGGCCTCTCGGAGGGGCCTGAGGGAGACCCAGTACTTC
CASSLASRRGLRETQYF
>-|TRBJ1-2|few|TRBV20-1
TGCAGTGCTAGGAATAGAAGGACGGATGGCTACACCTTC
CSARNRRTDGYTF
>-|TRBJ1-4|few|TRBV5-5
TGTGCCAGCAGCTTTCGGTTGGGGCCGGAAAAACTGTTTTTT
CASSFRLGPEKLFF
>-|TRBJ2-5|-|TRBV6-5
TGTGCCAGCAGCCATTCCATGGGGCAGGTTTGGGAGACCCAGTACTTC
CASSHSMGQVWETQYF
>TRBD2|TRBJ2-2|few|TRBV19
TGTGCCAGTAGTATGTTAGCGGGGGGGAACACCGGGGAGCTGTTTTTT
CASSMLAGGNTGELFF
>-|TRBJ1-2|few|TRBV7-8
TGTGCCAGCAGCTTGTTGGGGGGCAACTATGGCTACACCTTC
CASSLLGGNYGYTF
>-|TRBJ2-7|-|TRBV27
TGTGCCAGCGCGAAACAAGCAGGGTACGAGCAGTACTTC
CASAKQAGYEQYF
>TRBD2|TRBJ2-2|few|TRBV6-5
TGTGCCAGCAGCCGAAACCTACTAGCGGGGGGGCAAACCGGGGAGCTGTTTTTT
CASSRNLLAGGQTGELFF
>-|TRBJ2-5|few|TRBV7-8
TGTGCCAGCAGCTTAGCGGGGGCTAGCGAGTACCAAGAGACCCAGTACTTC
CASSLAGASEYQETQYF